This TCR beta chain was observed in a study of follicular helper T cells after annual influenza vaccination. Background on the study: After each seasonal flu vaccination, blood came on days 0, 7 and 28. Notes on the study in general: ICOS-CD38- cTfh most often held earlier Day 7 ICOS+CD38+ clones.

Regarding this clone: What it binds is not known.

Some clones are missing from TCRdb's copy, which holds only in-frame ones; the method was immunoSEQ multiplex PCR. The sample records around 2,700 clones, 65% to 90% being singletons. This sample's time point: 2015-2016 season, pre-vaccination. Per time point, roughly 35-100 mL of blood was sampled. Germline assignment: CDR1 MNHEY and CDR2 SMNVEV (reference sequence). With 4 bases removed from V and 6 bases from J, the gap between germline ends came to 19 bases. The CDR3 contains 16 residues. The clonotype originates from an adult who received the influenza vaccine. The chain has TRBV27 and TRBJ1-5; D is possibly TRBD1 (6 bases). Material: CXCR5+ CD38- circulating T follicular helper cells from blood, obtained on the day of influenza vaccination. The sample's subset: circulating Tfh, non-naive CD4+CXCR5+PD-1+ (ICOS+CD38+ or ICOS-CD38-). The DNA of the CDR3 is TGTGCCAGCAGTTACAATTCGGGGGGGCTGGGTCAGCCCCAGCATTTT. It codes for CASSYNSGGLGQPQHF.